This TCR beta chain was captured by sequencing in a study of type 1 and type 2 diabetes patients. PCR was run on genomic DNA. The TCR beta CDR3 region was amplified using 30 forward and 13 reverse primers. Each CDR3 protein gets one entry after TCRdb re-called the multiplex PCR reads with MiXCR. The sample has 250,000 or so distinct CDR3 sequences, 40% to 50% seen once. The CDR3 spans 15 residues. Germline assignment: CDR1 SGHTA and CDR2 FQGNSA. The ends were cut back, 4 bases at V and 5 bases at J, with 17 bases in the middle. This clonotype appeared a few times. The rearrangement joins TRBV7-2 to TRBJ1-1; TRBD1 might be the D (5 bases). The material sequenced was peripheral blood mononuclear cells (PBMCs). The receptor comes from a man younger than 35 with type 2 diabetes. As DNA, the CDR3 is TGTGCCAGCAGCTCCTCTGCAGGGCGGTTGACTGAAGCTTTCTTT. Its translation: CASSSSAGRLTEAFF.